The 20 T cell receptor beta chains in this list originate from one sample, sequenced in a study of cytomegalovirus exposure and HLA in healthy donors. The PCR ran on 60 Vbeta and 13 Jbeta primers. Produced via immunoSEQ multiplex PCR; TCRdb's table is partial and in-frame only. The sample lists about 110,000 clones, 75% to 85% occurring once. Sequenced material: PBMCs. Source of these receptors: a woman in her late teens or twenties in good health and CMV-seropositive.

This clone has just a few counts. The chain couples TRBV5-6 to TRBJ2-7; TRBD2 aligns across 10 bases. CDR1 SGHDT and CDR2 YYEEEE come from the germline V gene. The CDR3 is 16 amino acids. With 4 bases clipped from V and 0 bases from J, the junction kept 7 bases outside the gene matches. CDR3 bases: TGTGCCAGCAGCCCCCTTAGGACTAGCGGCTCCTACGAGCAGTACTTC. Its translation is CASSPLRTSGSYEQYF.

This chain joins TRBV6-5 and TRBJ1-1, with D possibly being TRBD1 (5 bases). The V end was cut by 2 bases, the J end by 5 bases, with 9 bases between. Germline CDR1 reads MNHEY; CDR2 reads SVGAGI. CDR3 length equals 13 residues. The CDR3 loop reads CASSYGASTEAFF. The CDR3 nucleotides are TGTGCCAGCAGTTACGGGGCCTCTACTGAAGCTTTCTTT.

This chain uses TRBV6-1 with TRBJ1-2; no clear D gene. V lost 3 bases and J lost 10, with 15 bases in between. CDR3 length equals 13 residues. Germline V lookup: CDR1 MNHNS, CDR2 SASEGT. The CDR3 sequence: CASSEALKNVYTF. The CDR3 coding sequence is TGTGCCAGCAGTGAGGCCCTTAAAAACGTCTACACCTTC.

The chain couples TRBV28 to TRBJ2-7; D not resolved. The germline CDR1 and CDR2 sequences are MDHEN and SYDVKM. The CDR3 totals 12 residues. Trimming cost V 3 bases and J 3 bases, with 6 bases left between them. CDR3 nucleotides: TGTGCCAGCAGTTTTTTCTTCTACGAGCAGTACTTC. This encodes CASSFFFYEQYF.

In this sample, this clone turned up once. The rearrangement links TRBV2 to TRBJ2-7; 8 bases line up with TRBD1. Trimming cost V 8 bases and J 2 bases; bases outside gene matches: 8. The CDR3 contains 14 residues. Germline lookup yields CDR1 SNHLY and CDR2 FYNNEI. The CDR3 loop is CASQETGETYEQYF. The DNA for the CDR3 is TGTGCCAGCCAGGAGACAGGGGAGACCTACGAGCAGTACTTC.

This clone was picked up a small number of times. The V and J genes are TRBV30 and TRBJ1-2, with 8 bases that match TRBD1. This CDR3 contains 13 residues. The germline V gene has CDR1 GTSNPN and CDR2 SVGIG (reference sequence). V trimming: 0 bases; J trimming: 8 bases; junction bases outside the gene matches: 5. CDR3 coding DNA: TGTGCCTGGAGTGTGGGCAGGGGGCAAGGCTACACCTTC. This gives the protein CAWSVGRGQGYTF.

This rearrangement joins TRBV6-6 to TRBJ2-3; D may be TRBD2 (7 bases). The CDR3 consists of 14 residues. Germline assignment: CDR1 MNHNY and CDR2 SVGAGI (reference sequence). V gave up 9 bases and J gave up 2 bases, with 15 bases separating them. CDR3 in DNA: TGTGCCAGTCGGCGGGGGCTTCTCACAGATACGCAGTATTTT. This translates into CASRRGLLTDTQYF.

V is TRBV27 and J is TRBJ1-4; the D is unclear. Trimming took 7 bases from V and 7 from J, leaving 16 bases between them. The CDR3 has 14 residues. CDR1 MNHEY and CDR2 SMNVEV come from the germline V gene (reference sequence). The CDR3 DNA reads as TGTGCCAGCAAAAGAGACATTGGCGCTGAAAAACTGTTTTTT. Residues: CASKRDIGAEKLFF.

The chain has TRBV5-1 and TRBJ2-7, with 8 bases matching TRBD1. CDR1 SGHRS and CDR2 YFSETQ come from the germline V gene. The CDR3 runs 15 residues. Losses at the gene ends were 4 bases for V and 5 bases for J; bases not matched to a gene: 11. The CDR3 coding sequence is TGCGCCAGCAGCCCGGGCGGTCGACAGGGGAACGAGCAGTACTTC. Translated: CASSPGGRQGNEQYF.

The rearrangement joins TRBV12-5 to TRBJ2-5; 11 bases are a match to TRBD2. V shed 7 bases, J shed 3 bases, and the junction held 4 bases outside the gene matches. The V gene's germline CDR1 is LGHNT and CDR2 FRNRAP. The CDR3 extends over 14 amino acids. The CDR3 reads CASATSGREETQYF. CDR3 DNA: TGTGCTAGTGCCACTAGCGGGAGAGAAGAGACCCAGTACTTC.

J is TRBJ2-7 and V is TRBV7-9; the D is unclear. Trimming shortened V by 3 bases and J by 0 bases, and 9 bases separated the two germline ends. The germline CDR1 and CDR2 sequences are SEHNR and FQNEAQ (reference sequence). CDR3 length: 14 amino acids. The CDR3 DNA is TGTGCCAGCAGCTTCCTAGTAAGCTCCTACGAGCAGTACTTC. Encoded protein: CASSFLVSSYEQYF.

V gene TRBV7-9 combines with J gene TRBJ2-7; 8 nucleotides agree with TRBD1. With V trimmed by 5 bases and J by 3 bases, 6 bases remained unmatched. CDR3 length: 14 residues. The germline gives CDR1 SEHNR, CDR2 FQNEAQ (reference sequence). This CDR3 reads CASSPPTGDYEQYF. The CDR3 nucleotides read TGTGCCAGCAGCCCGCCGACAGGGGACTACGAGCAGTACTTC. The full variable domain, rest sourced from reference TRBV7-9 and TRBJ2-7, is DTGVSQNPRHKITKRGQNVTFRCDPISEHNRLYWYRQTLGQGPEFLTYFQNEAQLEKSRLLSDRFSAERPKGSFSTLEIQRTEQGDSAMYLCASSPPTGDYEQYFGPGTRLTVT.

The rearrangement links TRBV4-1 to TRBJ1-1, with 10 nucleotides matching TRBD1. With V trimmed by 0 bases and J by 5 bases, 3 bases remained unmatched. Germline V gene sequence: CDR1 MGHRA, CDR2 YSYEKL. The CDR3 length is 15 residues. DNA for the CDR3: TGCGCCAGCAGCCAAGAGGGGACAGGGGAGACTGAAGCTTTCTTT. Its translation: CASSQEGTGETEAFF.

A few counts support this clone. The same CDR3 is also encoded by other DNA sequences in this sample. The chain employs TRBV27 and TRBJ2-7; tentatively, D is TRBD2 (5 bases). The germline V gene encodes CDR1 MNHEY and CDR2 SMNVEV (reference sequence). CDR3 size: 14 residues. With 0 bases removed from V and 0 bases from J, the gap between germline ends came to 6 bases. CDR3 in DNA: TGTGCCAGCAGTTTATCGGGGAGCTCCTACGAGCAGTACTTC. Its protein product is CASSLSGSSYEQYF.

The V call is TRBV20-1, the J call TRBJ1-1; D not resolved. CDR1 DFQATT and CDR2 SNEGSKA come from the germline V gene (reference sequence). CDR3 length: 11 amino acids. The V gene lost 3 bases and the J gene lost 5 bases, with 7 bases spanning the gap. CDR3 in DNA: TGCAGTGCTAGTTGGAGGACTGAAGCTTTCTTT. It translates to CSASWRTEAFF.

The rearrangement uses TRBV13 and TRBJ1-1; TRBD1 might be the D (6 bases). There are 16 residues in the CDR3. V dropped 4 bases and J dropped 0 bases, with 15 bases sitting between them. The germline V gene has CDR1 PRHDT and CDR2 FYEKMQ (reference sequence). The CDR3 reads CASSSTPGQMNTEAFF. CDR3 nucleotides: TGTGCCAGCAGCTCAACCCCCGGACAGATGAACACTGAAGCTTTCTTT.

This clone was recorded once. V usage is TRBV5-1 and J usage is TRBJ1-1, with TRBD1 as a possible D gene (5 bases). Trimming took 4 bases from V and 0 from J, leaving 13 bases between them. The V gene's germline CDR1 is SGHRS and CDR2 YFSETQ. The CDR3 consists of 15 residues. The CDR3 loop reads CASSAQQVLNTEAFF. As DNA, the CDR3 is TGCGCCAGCAGCGCTCAACAGGTTCTGAACACTGAAGCTTTCTTT.

This clone occurred once. The chain couples TRBV27 to TRBJ2-7; maybe TRBD2 (6 bases). V lost 3 bases to trimming and J lost 2 bases, with 11 bases between them. The CDR3 runs 14 residues. Germline-derived CDR1 and CDR2 are MNHEY and SMNVEV (reference sequence). CDR3 DNA: TGTGCCAGCAGTTTGCGGGGTACGACCTACGAGCAGTACTTC. Translated, it gives CASSLRGTTYEQYF.

V and J are TRBV6-6 and TRBJ1-2; TRBD1 agrees at 12 bases. The CDR3 covers 16 residues. The junction had 14 bases not matched to a gene; V was cut back by 7 bases and J by 8 bases. The germline CDR1 and CDR2 sequences are MNHNY and SVGAGI (reference sequence). The chain's CDR3 is CASTKNSGQGAGGYTF. CDR3 nucleotides: TGTGCCAGCACTAAAAACTCGGGACAGGGGGCGGGAGGCTACACCTTC.

The V gene is TRBV25-1, the J gene TRBJ2-1; 8 nucleotides line up with TRBD2. J was trimmed by 2 bases and V by 4 bases; bases with no gene match: 7. Germline V gene data show CDR1 as MGHDK and CDR2 as SYGVNS. The CDR3 is 16 residues long. CDR3: CASSVLSGNTYNEQFF. CDR3 in DNA: TGTGCCAGCAGTGTCCTTAGCGGGAACACCTACAATGAGCAGTTCTTC.